This T cell receptor beta chain was captured in a study of T cell responses to AZD1222 COVID-19 vaccine. The study, taken as a whole, reports: Repertoires were obtained solely post-peak T cell response.

On this clone itself: The antigen is not known.

Trimming pared 2 bases from V and 3 bases from J, leaving 15 bases between. Germline V gene data show CDR1 as SGHNT and CDR2 as YYREEE (reference sequence). The CDR3 is made up of 15 amino acids. Here immunoSEQ multiplex PCR was the method, and the copy in TCRdb shows in-frame clones only, minus some. In the table there are tens of thousands of clones, over 85% of which are singletons. The sample consisted of peripheral blood, taken on day 0 of AZD1222 vaccination. The J gene is TRBJ2-7, the V gene TRBV5-4; TRBD2 might be the D (6 bases). The TCR comes from an adult in good health. CDR3: CASSFAGGAVYEQYF. CDR3 DNA sequence: TGTGCCAGCAGCTTCGCTGGAGGGGCAGTCTACGAGCAGTACTTC.